This is a list of T cell receptor beta chains from one sample in a study of patients and donors after allogeneic stem cell transplantation. TCRdb itself ran the RT-PCR reads through MiXCR, one entry per CDR3 protein. The sample comprises hundreds of thousands of distinct CDR3 sequences, roughly 17% of which are singletons, and 7.2% rests with the top ten. Sequencing used blood, either unsorted or a sorted T cell fraction (not recorded which). These receptors were obtained from a human donor who was either an allogeneic HSCT recipient or a stem cell or donor lymphocyte infusion donor (not recorded which). It is not recorded whose cells these are; they may come from a transplant donor. Both conserved end residues are part of each CDR3. The D gene is left open where the match is weak. A clone size is listed for some rows: how often the clone was seen (once, few, many), or a class if it is expanded.

abundance: few; len: 12; v_gene: TRBV29-1; d_gene: .; j_gene: TRBJ2-7; CDR3nt: TGCAGCGTTGAAGAGACCAGCTACGAGCAGTACTTC; CDR3aa: CSVEETSYEQYF
abundance: .; len: 15; v_gene: TRBV2; d_gene: TRBD1; j_gene: TRBJ1-4; CDR3nt: TGTGCCAGCCGGGAGAGGGGGCTCGTGTGGGAAAAACTGTTTTTT; CDR3aa: CASRERGLVWEKLFF
abundance: many; len: 16; v_gene: TRBV6-2/TRBV6-3; d_gene: .; j_gene: TRBJ2-5; CDR3nt: TGTGCCAGCAGTTACTCCTTTGACAAGCAGAGGGAGACCCAGTACTTC; CDR3aa: CASSYSFDKQRETQYF
abundance: few; len: 16; v_gene: TRBV10-3; d_gene: .; j_gene: TRBJ2-1; CDR3nt: TGTGCCATCAGCTCGACGAAGGTAGCGGACCACAATGAGCAGTTCTTC; CDR3aa: CAISSTKVADHNEQFF
abundance: .; len: 13; v_gene: TRBV25-1; d_gene: .; j_gene: TRBJ2-5; CDR3nt: TGTGCCAGCAGCCACAGGGTTGGGGAGACCCAGTACTTC; CDR3aa: CASSHRVGETQYF
abundance: few; len: 14; v_gene: TRBV10-3; d_gene: TRBD1; j_gene: TRBJ2-1; CDR3nt: TGTGCCATCAGTAACACAGGGGGCTACAATGAGCAGTTCTTC; CDR3aa: CAISNTGGYNEQFF
abundance: few; len: 13; v_gene: TRBV9; d_gene: .; j_gene: TRBJ2-1; CDR3nt: TGTGCCAGCAGCGTCGACAGCAACAATGAGCAGTTCTTC; CDR3aa: CASSVDSNNEQFF
abundance: few; len: 17; v_gene: TRBV14; d_gene: .; j_gene: TRBJ2-2; CDR3nt: TGTGCCAGCAGCCAAGGGTTCGCGACAGTCTACACCGGGGAGCTGTTTTTT; CDR3aa: CASSQGFATVYTGELFF
abundance: few; len: 15; v_gene: TRBV25-1; d_gene: .; j_gene: TRBJ1-6; CDR3nt: TGTGCCAGCAGCCCTCGAGGGTTCAGCAGGGCGCCCCTCCACTTT; CDR3aa: CASSPRGFSRAPLHF
abundance: few; len: 13; v_gene: TRBV10-3; d_gene: .; j_gene: TRBJ1-2; CDR3nt: TGTGCCATCAGCCCAGGGGAGGGCTATGGCTACACCTTC; CDR3aa: CAISPGEGYGYTF
abundance: few; len: 15; v_gene: TRBV25-1; d_gene: .; j_gene: TRBJ2-2; CDR3nt: TGTGCCAGCAGTGACGGACAGCTGAACACCGGGGAGCTGTTTTTT; CDR3aa: CASSDGQLNTGELFF
abundance: few; len: 11; v_gene: TRBV2; d_gene: .; j_gene: TRBJ2-7; CDR3nt: TGTGCCAGCAGTGAAAGGAACGAGCAGTACTTC; CDR3aa: CASSERNEQYF
abundance: .; len: 14; v_gene: TRBV5-1; d_gene: TRBD1; j_gene: TRBJ2-7; CDR3nt: TGCGCCAGCAGCGCGGGACAGGGGGGGTTCGGGCAGTACTTC; CDR3aa: CASSAGQGGFGQYF
abundance: few; len: 16; v_gene: TRBV7-9; d_gene: .; j_gene: TRBJ1-2; CDR3nt: TGTGCCAGCAGCTTAGCCTCGAGGTTACATAACTATGGCTACACCTTC; CDR3aa: CASSLASRLHNYGYTF
abundance: .; len: 14; v_gene: TRBV5-1; d_gene: .; j_gene: TRBJ2-7; CDR3nt: TGCGCCAGCAGCTTCACGGGACCGTACTACGAGCAGTACTTC; CDR3aa: CASSFTGPYYEQYF
abundance: .; len: 14; v_gene: TRBV7-9; d_gene: TRBD1; j_gene: TRBJ1-2; CDR3nt: TGTGCCAGCAGCGTAGGGACAGAAACCTATGGCTACACCTTC; CDR3aa: CASSVGTETYGYTF
abundance: .; len: 13; v_gene: TRBV18; d_gene: .; j_gene: TRBJ2-3; CDR3nt: TGTGCCAGCTCACCACCGGTTGCAGATACGCAGTATTTT; CDR3aa: CASSPPVADTQYF
abundance: few; len: 11; v_gene: TRBV20-1; d_gene: .; j_gene: TRBJ1-6; CDR3nt: TGCAGTGCTAGAGATGCGGAGGTTGCAGGGTTT; CDR3aa: CSARDAEVAGF
abundance: few; len: 16; v_gene: TRBV10-2; d_gene: TRBD2; j_gene: TRBJ2-3; CDR3nt: TGCGCCAGCAGTGAGACGGCTAGCGGAAGCACAGATACGCAGTATTTT; CDR3aa: CASSETASGSTDTQYF
abundance: .; len: 15; v_gene: TRBV4-3; d_gene: TRBD2; j_gene: TRBJ2-1; CDR3nt: TGCGCCAGCAGCCAAGGGACTAGCGGGCGTACTGAGCAGTTCTTC; CDR3aa: CASSQGTSGRTEQFF
abundance: .; len: 13; v_gene: TRBV12-3/TRBV12-4; d_gene: .; j_gene: TRBJ1-4; CDR3nt: TGTGCCAGCAGTCCTAGGGGACGGGAAAAACTGTTGTTT; CDR3aa: CASSPRGREKLLF
abundance: many; len: 12; v_gene: TRBV20-1; d_gene: .; j_gene: TRBJ1-3; CDR3nt: TGCAGTGCTGAGAACTCTGGAAACACCATATATTTT; CDR3aa: CSAENSGNTIYF
abundance: .; len: 20; v_gene: TRBV6-2/TRBV6-3; d_gene: TRBD2; j_gene: TRBJ2-2; CDR3nt: TGTGCCAGCAGTTACCCGGGACTAGCGGGAGGGTCAGGGAACACCGGGGAGCTGTTTTTT; CDR3aa: CASSYPGLAGGSGNTGELFF
abundance: .; len: 15; v_gene: TRBV20-1; d_gene: .; j_gene: TRBJ1-5; CDR3nt: TGCAGTGCTAGAGGGAAGGGATCAGGCAATCAGCCCCAGCATTTT; CDR3aa: CSARGKGSGNQPQHF
abundance: .; len: 16; v_gene: TRBV5-1; d_gene: TRBD1; j_gene: TRBJ1-1; CDR3nt: TGCGCCAGCAGTCAAGGGACAGGGCTTGGAAGGACTGAAGCTTTCTTT; CDR3aa: CASSQGTGLGRTEAFF
abundance: few; len: 15; v_gene: TRBV7-2; d_gene: TRBD1; j_gene: TRBJ2-1; CDR3nt: TGTGCCAGCAGCCCCCGGGACAGGGCTTTTAATGAGCAGTTCTTC; CDR3aa: CASSPRDRAFNEQFF
abundance: .; len: 15; v_gene: TRBV5-6; d_gene: .; j_gene: TRBJ1-1; CDR3nt: TGTGCCAGCAGCTCGGGAACATGGGGGAACACTGAAGCTTTCTTT; CDR3aa: CASSSGTWGNTEAFF
abundance: .; len: 14; v_gene: TRBV18; d_gene: TRBD1; j_gene: TRBJ2-7; CDR3nt: TGTGCCAGCTCAACGGGACAGATCGCCTACGAGCAGTACTTC; CDR3aa: CASSTGQIAYEQYF
abundance: few; len: 12; v_gene: TRBV7-9; d_gene: .; j_gene: TRBJ2-5; CDR3nt: TGTGCCAGCAGCGTCGACAGAGAGACCCAGTACTTC; CDR3aa: CASSVDRETQYF
abundance: .; len: 16; v_gene: TRBV7-9; d_gene: TRBD1; j_gene: TRBJ1-6; CDR3nt: TGTGCCAGCAGCAGACAGGGTGTATATTGGGATTCACCCCTCCACTTT; CDR3aa: CASSRQGVYWDSPLHF
abundance: few; len: 15; v_gene: TRBV7-9; d_gene: TRBD1; j_gene: TRBJ2-7; CDR3nt: TGTGCCAGCAGCAACGACAGGGGAGACCGCTACGAGCAGTACTTC; CDR3aa: CASSNDRGDRYEQYF
abundance: few; len: 12; v_gene: TRBV28; d_gene: .; j_gene: TRBJ1-2; CDR3nt: TGTGCCAGCAGCCCAGGGGCCTATGGCTACACCTTC; CDR3aa: CASSPGAYGYTF
abundance: few; len: 14; v_gene: TRBV7-3; d_gene: .; j_gene: TRBJ2-1; CDR3nt: TGTGCCAGCAGCCGCCCGGGACAAGGATATGAGCAGTTCTTC; CDR3aa: CASSRPGQGYEQFF
abundance: .; len: 13; v_gene: TRBV7-9; d_gene: .; j_gene: TRBJ2-3; CDR3nt: TGTGCCAGCAGCCACGCCGGGGCAGATACGCAGTATTTT; CDR3aa: CASSHAGADTQYF
abundance: .; len: 11; v_gene: TRBV18; d_gene: .; j_gene: TRBJ2-5; CDR3nt: TGTGCCAGCTCACCACCGACATGGCAGTACTTC; CDR3aa: CASSPPTWQYF
abundance: .; len: 16; v_gene: TRBV7-9; d_gene: .; j_gene: TRBJ1-2; CDR3nt: TGTGCCAGCAGCCCCCCCGGGTCCCGGGGCGACTATGGCTACACCTTC; CDR3aa: CASSPPGSRGDYGYTF
abundance: few; len: 15; v_gene: TRBV5-1; d_gene: .; j_gene: TRBJ2-2; CDR3nt: TGCGCCAGCAGCTCAGCTAGTTTTAAGGCCGGGGAGCTGTTTTTT; CDR3aa: CASSSASFKAGELFF
abundance: once; len: 15; v_gene: TRBV9; d_gene: .; j_gene: TRBJ2-7; CDR3nt: TGTGCCAGCAGCATCCGGGACGGGCGCTCCTACGAGCAGTACTTC; CDR3aa: CASSIRDGRSYEQYF
abundance: .; len: 11; v_gene: TRBV30; d_gene: TRBD2; j_gene: TRBJ2-3; CDR3nt: TGTGCCTGGCGGGGGGCAGATACGCAGTATTTT; CDR3aa: CAWRGADTQYF
abundance: .; len: 13; v_gene: TRBV20-1; d_gene: .; j_gene: TRBJ2-5; CDR3nt: TGCAGTGCTAGAGATTCGGAGGGGACGGCCCAGTACTTC; CDR3aa: CSARDSEGTAQYF
abundance: .; len: 12; v_gene: TRBV12-3/TRBV12-4; d_gene: .; j_gene: TRBJ1-2; CDR3nt: TGTGCCAGCAGTTTTGGGTTGAGCGGCTACACCTTC; CDR3aa: CASSFGLSGYTF
abundance: many; len: 13; v_gene: TRBV6-1; d_gene: .; j_gene: TRBJ1-5; CDR3nt: TGTGCCAGCTGGGACAATAGCAATCAGCCCCAGCATTTT; CDR3aa: CASWDNSNQPQHF
abundance: many; len: 14; v_gene: TRBV20-1; d_gene: .; j_gene: TRBJ2-1; CDR3nt: TGCAGTGCTAGTGGACTAGGGGGCTACAATGAGCAGTTCTTC; CDR3aa: CSASGLGGYNEQFF
abundance: .; len: 17; v_gene: TRBV12-2; d_gene: .; j_gene: TRBJ2-1; CDR3nt: TGTGCAAGTCGCTTAGAGAACCGGGACAGGCACTACAATGAGCAGTTCTTC; CDR3aa: CASRLENRDRHYNEQFF
abundance: few; len: 15; v_gene: TRBV7-8; d_gene: TRBD2; j_gene: TRBJ2-3; CDR3nt: TGTGCCAGCAGCGCCTGGACTAGCGGGTCACATACGCAGTATTTT; CDR3aa: CASSAWTSGSHTQYF
abundance: .; len: 15; v_gene: TRBV27; d_gene: TRBD1; j_gene: TRBJ1-1; CDR3nt: TGTGCCAGCAGTCCCACCCGGGACAGGGGAACTGAAGCTTTCTTT; CDR3aa: CASSPTRDRGTEAFF
abundance: few; len: 14; v_gene: TRBV20-1; d_gene: .; j_gene: TRBJ2-3; CDR3nt: TGCAGTGCTTCCCTACCAGGAAGCACAGATACGCAGTATTTT; CDR3aa: CSASLPGSTDTQYF
abundance: .; len: 14; v_gene: TRBV12-3/TRBV12-4; d_gene: .; j_gene: TRBJ1-2; CDR3nt: TGTGCCAGCAGTCGGGACAACATTAACTATGGCTACACCTTC; CDR3aa: CASSRDNINYGYTF
abundance: .; len: 16; v_gene: TRBV4-1; d_gene: .; j_gene: TRBJ1-3; CDR3nt: TGCGCCAGCAGCCAAGATAAGGCAGCAGCTGGAAACACCATATATTTT; CDR3aa: CASSQDKAAAGNTIYF
abundance: many; len: 15; v_gene: TRBV12-3/TRBV12-4; d_gene: TRBD1; j_gene: TRBJ1-2; CDR3nt: TGTGCCAGCAGTTTAATCCGACAGGGGACGGGGGGCTACACCTTC; CDR3aa: CASSLIRQGTGGYTF